Listed below are T cell receptor beta chains from one sample, sequenced in a study of T cell responses to AZD1222 COVID-19 vaccine. Measured with immunoSEQ multiplex PCR; TCRdb has only the in-frame clones, and not every one. The sample has more than 70,000 clones, 90% seen once; the top ten hold around 3.4%. Source: peripheral blood, taken 28 days after the second AZD1222 dose. The receptors were gathered from an adult who received the AZD1222 COVID-19 vaccine. The CDR3 runs from the conserved cysteine through the conserved F or W. Fields, in order: D gene, clone size, J gene, V gene, CDR3 DNA, CDR3 protein. A D gene is named only where the DNA matches it firmly. Clone size is shown for a subset of rows, as once, few, many or a class of expanded clone.

>TRBD2|-|TRBJ2-7|TRBV5-4
TGTGCCAGCAGCTTGGAGACGCGGGGGACCTACGAGCAGTACTTC
CASSLETRGTYEQYF
>-|-|TRBJ1-2|TRBV5-4
TGTGCCAGCAGCTTGGAACAGTTCATCGGTGGCTACACCTTC
CASSLEQFIGGYTF
>TRBD2|-|TRBJ2-7|TRBV7-2
TGTGCCAGCAGCAGGACTAGCGGGAGGTCCTTCTCCTACGAGCAGTACTTC
CASSRTSGRSFSYEQYF
>-|-|TRBJ2-2|TRBV23-1
TGCGCCAGCACCGGGGAGCTGTTTTTT
CASTGELFF
>TRBD1|-|TRBJ2-7|TRBV6-2/TRBV6-3
TGTGCCAGCAGTGGACAGGTTTACGAGCAGTACTTC
CASSGQVYEQYF
>TRBD1|-|TRBJ2-7|TRBV11-3
TGTGCCAGCAGCCCAGCCCGGGACAGGTTTTCCTACGAGCAGTACTTC
CASSPARDRFSYEQYF
>TRBD2|-|TRBJ2-1|TRBV10-3
TGTGCCATCAGTGAGTCGTTTAGCGGGATCTATATTGAGCAGTTCTTC
CAISESFSGIYIEQFF
>-|-|TRBJ1-5|TRBV9
TGTGCAGAACGGGTCCAGCCCCAGCATTTT
CAERVQPQHF
>-|-|TRBJ2-7|TRBV7-9
TGTGCCAGCAGCTTAGCTATGGAGCAGTACTTC
CASSLAMEQYF
>TRBD1|-|TRBJ1-2|TRBV6-5
TGTGCCAGCAGGGACAGGCTTACCACCTATGGCTACACCTTC
CASRDRLTTYGYTF
>TRBD1|-|TRBJ2-1|TRBV27
TGTGCCAGCAGTTTAACTTCAGGACAGGGGTTCGATGAGCAGTTCTTC
CASSLTSGQGFDEQFF
>TRBD2|-|TRBJ2-7|TRBV11-3
TGTGCCAGCAGCCCAGGGGAACTAGCGGGCGCCTACGAGCAGTACTTC
CASSPGELAGAYEQYF
>-|-|TRBJ1-1|TRBV9
TGTGCCAGCAGCGTGCAGGGGAACACTGAAGCTTTCTTT
CASSVQGNTEAFF
>-|-|TRBJ2-2|TRBV29-1
TGCAGCGTCAGCTCGGAGGGGATGGTGGGTACCGGGGAGCTGTTTTTT
CSVSSEGMVGTGELFF
>TRBD1|few|TRBJ1-2|TRBV9
TGTGCCAGCAGCTCTTCCGGGACAGGGGGCGGTGGCTACACCTTC
CASSSSGTGGGGYTF
>TRBD2|-|TRBJ2-3|TRBV18
TGTGCCAGCTCACCGCGACTAGCGGGGGAATTCACAGATACGCAGTATTTT
CASSPRLAGEFTDTQYF
>-|-|TRBJ1-5|TRBV18
TGTGCCAGCTCACCGGTGGGAGGGGATCAGCCCCAGCATTTT
CASSPVGGDQPQHF
>-|-|TRBJ1-1|TRBV27
TGTGCCAGCAGTTTATCAGGGGCGAACACTGAAGCTTTCTTT
CASSLSGANTEAFF
>TRBD2|-|TRBJ2-1|TRBV28
TGTGCCAGCAATACGGGTAGCGGGGGCAGGTACAATGAGCAGTTCTTC
CASNTGSGGRYNEQFF
>-|-|TRBJ2-3|TRBV7-9
TGTGCCAGCAGCCAACCTCGGAGGGGAGGTCCGCAGGCAGATACGCAGTATTTT
CASSQPRRGGPQADTQYF
>-|-|TRBJ1-5|TRBV5-8
TGTGCCAGCAGCGGTACAGGGAATCAGCCCCAGCATTTT
CASSGTGNQPQHF
>TRBD1|-|TRBJ1-1|TRBV28
TGTGCCAGCAGCGCAGGGGGCCTTGAAGCTTTCTTT
CASSAGGLEAFF
>-|-|TRBJ1-1|TRBV19
TGTGCCAGTAGTGTGACCGGGACTCAGACAATTGAAGCTTTCTTT
CASSVTGTQTIEAFF
>TRBD2|-|TRBJ2-7|TRBV6-5
TGTGCCAGCAGTCGGACTAGCTCGTACGAGCAGTACTTC
CASSRTSSYEQYF
>-|-|TRBJ2-3|TRBV30
TGTGCCTGGAGTAGTCGTCGGGAAACGCAGTATTTT
CAWSSRRETQYF
>-|-|TRBJ1-1|TRBV29-1
TGCAGCGTGATGGAGAACGGGGACACTGAAGCTTTCTTT
CSVMENGDTEAFF
>TRBD2|-|TRBJ2-5|TRBV15
TGTGCCACCAGCAGAGATTGGGAGGGCGGCATGGAGACCCAGTACTTC
CATSRDWEGGMETQYF
>-|-|TRBJ1-5|TRBV5-5
TGTGCCAGCAGCTTGACTATGAGGGGGGACCGCCAGCATTTT
CASSLTMRGDRQHF
>TRBD2|-|TRBJ2-1|TRBV7-9
TGTGCCAGCACCCCTCTAGCGGGAGGGGAGGGTGAGCAGTTCTTC
CASTPLAGGEGEQFF
>TRBD1|-|TRBJ1-3|TRBV4-1
TGCGCCAGCAGCCAAGCCAGGGGGGCTGGAAACACCATATATTTT
CASSQARGAGNTIYF
>-|-|TRBJ1-1|TRBV7-6
TGTGCCAGCAGAAAAAGGCGGGGATCGGCGAACACTGAAGCTTTCTTT
CASRKRRGSANTEAFF
>TRBD1|once|TRBJ2-3|TRBV11-3
TGTGCCAGCAGACGAACCGGGACAGGGACAGATACGCAGTATTTT
CASRRTGTGTDTQYF
>-|-|TRBJ1-1|TRBV14
TGTGCCAGCAGCCAACCGCCGACGTACACTGAAGCTTTCTTT
CASSQPPTYTEAFF
>-|-|TRBJ1-5|TRBV3-1/TRBV3-2
TGTGCCAGCAGCCCGAAAGGGCCTAGCAATCAGCCCCAGCATTTT
CASSPKGPSNQPQHF
>TRBD1|-|TRBJ1-2|TRBV28
TGTGCCAGCATGCCCGGGACAGTGGAGGGCTACACCTTC
CASMPGTVEGYTF
>-|-|TRBJ1-3|TRBV28
TGTGCCAGCAGTACATTGCCCGGAAACACCATATATTTT
CASSTLPGNTIYF
>TRBD1|-|TRBJ1-2|TRBV5-1
TGCGCCAGCAGCCCCAGGGCCCCCGGGACAGGGGCCCTTAACTATGGCTACACCTTC
CASSPRAPGTGALNYGYTF
>TRBD1|-|TRBJ2-3|TRBV6-1
TGTGCCAGCAGTGAAGGACAGGGGGAGGGAGATACGCAGTATTTT
CASSEGQGEGDTQYF
>-|-|TRBJ1-3|TRBV6-5
TGTGCCAGCAGCCCAGCCCAACTCTCTGGAAACACCATATATTTT
CASSPAQLSGNTIYF
>TRBD2|-|TRBJ2-4|TRBV18
TGTGCCAGCTCACCTTCTCCCGGGGGGGCCGGGGACATTCAGTACTTC
CASSPSPGGAGDIQYF
>-|once|TRBJ1-5|TRBV6-6
TGTGCCAGCAGTCCCCACACGCAAACCTCGGGCCTAGGCTTAATACAGCCCCAGCATTTT
CASSPHTQTSGLGLIQPQHF
>TRBD1|-|TRBJ1-1|TRBV5-4
TGTGCCAGCAGCCTCGAAGGACGGGACAGGGGCGCTTTCTTT
CASSLEGRDRGAFF